This entry describes one T cell receptor beta chain. Its target is unknown. The record originates from a study of STAT3 mutations in large granular lymphocyte leukemia. Study outcomes and limitations: In T-cell large granular lymphocyte leukemia, about half of patients showed multiple immunodominant subclonotypes.

The CDR3 loop spans 15 amino acids. Trimming pared 4 bases from V and 0 bases from J, leaving 11 bases between. Germline CDR1 and CDR2: MGHRA and YSYEKL. Sequencing used immunoSEQ multiplex PCR; TCRdb keeps in-frame clones, though not all of them. Here the sample spans roughly 40,000 clones, roughly 81% being singletons. This clonotype was obtained from a human donor with T large granular lymphocyte leukemia. Some clones in this sample may be carry-over from other donors' samples. V gene TRBV4-1 combines with J gene TRBJ2-3, with unresolved D. Sequences were obtained from PBMCs. The CDR3 DNA reads as TGCGCCAGCAGCCCCCGTTGGGCTAGCACAGATACGCAGTATTTT. Protein product: CASSPRWASTDTQYF.